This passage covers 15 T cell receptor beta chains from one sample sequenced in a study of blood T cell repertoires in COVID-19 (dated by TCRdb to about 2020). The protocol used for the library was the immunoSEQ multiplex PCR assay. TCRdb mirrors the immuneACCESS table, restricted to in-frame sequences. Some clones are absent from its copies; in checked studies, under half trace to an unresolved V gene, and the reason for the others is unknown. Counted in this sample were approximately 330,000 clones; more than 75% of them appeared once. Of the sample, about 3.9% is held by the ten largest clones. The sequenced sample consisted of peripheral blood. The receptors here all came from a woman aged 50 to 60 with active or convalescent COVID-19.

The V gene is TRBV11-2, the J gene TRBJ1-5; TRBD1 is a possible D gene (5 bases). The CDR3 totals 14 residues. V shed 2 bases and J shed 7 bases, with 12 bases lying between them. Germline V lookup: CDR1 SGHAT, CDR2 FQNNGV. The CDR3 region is CASSLHGARQPQHF. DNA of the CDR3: TGTGCCAGCAGCTTACATGGGGCACGGCAGCCCCAGCATTTT. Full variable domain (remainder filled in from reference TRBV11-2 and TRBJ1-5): EAGVAQSPRYKIIEKRQSVAFWCNPISGHATLYWYQQILGQGPKLLIQFQNNGVVDDSQLPKDRFSAERLKGVDSTLKIQPAKLEDSAVYLCASSLHGARQPQHFGDGTRLSIL.

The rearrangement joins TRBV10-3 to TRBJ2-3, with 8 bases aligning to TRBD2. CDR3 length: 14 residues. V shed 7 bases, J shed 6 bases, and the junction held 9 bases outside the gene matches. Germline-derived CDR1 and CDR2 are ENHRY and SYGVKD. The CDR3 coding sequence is TGTGCCATCATGAGCGGGGGCGGGGTGGATACGCAGTATTTT. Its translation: CAIMSGGGVDTQYF.

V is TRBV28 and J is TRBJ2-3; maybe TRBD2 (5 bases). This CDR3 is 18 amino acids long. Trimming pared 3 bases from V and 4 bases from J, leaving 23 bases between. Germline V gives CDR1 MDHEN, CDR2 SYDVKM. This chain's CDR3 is CASSFPLSSRTYADTQYF. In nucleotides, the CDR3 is TGTGCCAGCAGTTTCCCCCTTAGCTCCAGGACTTACGCAGATACGCAGTATTTT.

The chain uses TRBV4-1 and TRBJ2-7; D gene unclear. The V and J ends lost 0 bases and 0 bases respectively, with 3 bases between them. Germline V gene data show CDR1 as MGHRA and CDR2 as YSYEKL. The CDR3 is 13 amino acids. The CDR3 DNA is TGCGCCAGCAGCCAAGACCACTCCTACGAGCAGTACTTC. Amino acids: CASSQDHSYEQYF.

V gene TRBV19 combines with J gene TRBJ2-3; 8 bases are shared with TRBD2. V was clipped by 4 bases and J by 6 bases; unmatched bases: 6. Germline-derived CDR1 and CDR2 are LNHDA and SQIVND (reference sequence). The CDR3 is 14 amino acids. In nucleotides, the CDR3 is TGTGCCAGTAGTACAGCGGGAGCATCCGATACGCAGTATTTT. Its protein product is CASSTAGASDTQYF. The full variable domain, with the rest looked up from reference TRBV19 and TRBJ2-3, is DGGITQSPKYLFRKEGQNVTLSCEQNLNHDAMYWYRQDPGQGLRLIYYSQIVNDFQKGDIAEGYSVSREKKESFPLTVTSAQKNPTAFYLCASSTAGASDTQYFGPGTRLTVL.

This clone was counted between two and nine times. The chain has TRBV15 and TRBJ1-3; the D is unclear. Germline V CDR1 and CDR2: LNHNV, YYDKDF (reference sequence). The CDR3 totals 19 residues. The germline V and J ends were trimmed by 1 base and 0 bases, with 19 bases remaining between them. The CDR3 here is CATSRVLVSAGNSGNTIYF. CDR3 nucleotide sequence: TGTGCCACCAGCAGAGTCTTAGTATCGGCGGGGAACTCTGGAAACACCATATATTTT. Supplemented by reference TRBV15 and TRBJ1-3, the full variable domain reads DAMVIQNPRYQVTQFGKPVTLSCSQTLNHNVMYWYQQKSSQAPKLLFHYYDKDFNNEADTPDNFQSRRPNTSFCFLDIRSPGLGDTAMYLCATSRVLVSAGNSGNTIYFGEGSWLTVV.

The DNA for the CDR3 is TGTGCCAGCAGTTATTTTGAGGGCACTGAAGCTTTCTTT. Translated, it gives CASSYFEGTEAFF. This chain links TRBV6-5 with TRBJ1-1, with D uncertain. Trimming took 3 bases from V and 4 from J, leaving 9 bases between them. CDR1 and CDR2 from the germline V gene are MNHEY and SVGAGI. CDR3 length: 13 amino acids.

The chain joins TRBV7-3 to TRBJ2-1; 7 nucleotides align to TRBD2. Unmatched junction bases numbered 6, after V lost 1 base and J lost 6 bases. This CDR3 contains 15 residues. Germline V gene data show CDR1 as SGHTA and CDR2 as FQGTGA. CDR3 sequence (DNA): TGTGCCAGCAGCTTAAATGCGGGAGCGACCAATGAGCAGTTCTTC. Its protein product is CASSLNAGATNEQFF.

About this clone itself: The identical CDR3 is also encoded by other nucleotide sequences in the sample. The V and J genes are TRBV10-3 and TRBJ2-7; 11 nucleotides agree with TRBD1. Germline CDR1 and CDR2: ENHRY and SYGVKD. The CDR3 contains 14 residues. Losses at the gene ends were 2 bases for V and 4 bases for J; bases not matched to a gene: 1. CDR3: CAISEGTGGYEQYF. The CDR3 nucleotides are TGTGCCATCAGTGAGGGGACAGGGGGGTACGAGCAGTACTTC.

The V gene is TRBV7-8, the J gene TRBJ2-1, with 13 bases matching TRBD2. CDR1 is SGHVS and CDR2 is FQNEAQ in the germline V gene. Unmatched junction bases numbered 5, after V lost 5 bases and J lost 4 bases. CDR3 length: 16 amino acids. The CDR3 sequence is CASSPRTSGGYNEQFF. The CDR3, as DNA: TGTGCCAGCAGCCCACGGACTAGCGGGGGTTACAATGAGCAGTTCTTC.

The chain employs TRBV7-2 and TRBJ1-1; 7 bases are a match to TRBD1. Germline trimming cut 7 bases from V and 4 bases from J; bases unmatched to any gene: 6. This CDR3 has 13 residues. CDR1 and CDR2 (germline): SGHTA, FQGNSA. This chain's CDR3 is CASKLDRATEAFF. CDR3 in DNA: TGTGCCAGCAAACTCGACAGGGCCACTGAAGCTTTCTTT.

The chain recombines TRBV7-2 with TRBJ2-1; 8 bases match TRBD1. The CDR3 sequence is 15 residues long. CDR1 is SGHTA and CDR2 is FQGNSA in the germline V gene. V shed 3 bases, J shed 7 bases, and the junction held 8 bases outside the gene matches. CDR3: CASSFGQGIRNEQFF. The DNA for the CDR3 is TGTGCCAGCAGCTTCGGACAGGGCATACGTAATGAGCAGTTCTTC.

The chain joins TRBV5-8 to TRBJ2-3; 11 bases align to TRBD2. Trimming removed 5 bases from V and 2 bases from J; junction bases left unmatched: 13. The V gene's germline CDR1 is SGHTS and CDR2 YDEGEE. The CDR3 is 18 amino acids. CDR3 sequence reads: CASSFSDRLAGNTDTQYF. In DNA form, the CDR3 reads TGTGCCAGCAGTTTTTCCGATCGACTAGCGGGGAACACAGATACGCAGTATTTT.

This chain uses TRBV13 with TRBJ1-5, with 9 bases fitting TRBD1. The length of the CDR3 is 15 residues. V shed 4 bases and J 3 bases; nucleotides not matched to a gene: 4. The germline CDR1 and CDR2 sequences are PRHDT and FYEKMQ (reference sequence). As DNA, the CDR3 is TGTGCCAGCAGCTCACAGGGGGCTCCCAATCAGCCCCAGCATTTT. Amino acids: CASSSQGAPNQPQHF.

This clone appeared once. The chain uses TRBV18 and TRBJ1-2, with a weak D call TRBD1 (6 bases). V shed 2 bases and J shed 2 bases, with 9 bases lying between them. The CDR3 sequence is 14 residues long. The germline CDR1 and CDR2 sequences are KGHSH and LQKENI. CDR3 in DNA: TGTGCCAGCTCACCAGCCGACAGGAACTATGGCTACACCTTC. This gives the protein CASSPADRNYGYTF.